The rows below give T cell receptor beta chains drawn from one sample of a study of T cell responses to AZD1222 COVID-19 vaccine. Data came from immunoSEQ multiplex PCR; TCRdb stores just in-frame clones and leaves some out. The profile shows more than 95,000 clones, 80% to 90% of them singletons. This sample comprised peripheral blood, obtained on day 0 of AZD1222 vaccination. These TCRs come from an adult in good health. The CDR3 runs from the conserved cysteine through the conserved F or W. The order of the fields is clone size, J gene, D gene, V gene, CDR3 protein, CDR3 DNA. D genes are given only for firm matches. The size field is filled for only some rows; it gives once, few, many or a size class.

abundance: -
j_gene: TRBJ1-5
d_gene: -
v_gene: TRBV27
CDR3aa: CASLPQGLSNQPQHF
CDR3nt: TGTGCCAGCCTTCCCCAAGGACTGAGCAATCAGCCCCAGCATTTT

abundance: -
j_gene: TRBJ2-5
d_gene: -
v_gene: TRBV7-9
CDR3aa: CASSPGGQVVSETQYF
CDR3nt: TGTGCCAGCAGCCCTGGGGGGCAGGTGGTTTCCGAGACCCAGTACTTC

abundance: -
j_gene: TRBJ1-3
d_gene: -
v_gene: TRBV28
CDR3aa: CASVSLDPAGRGNTIYF
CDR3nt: TGTGCCAGCGTCTCGCTCGACCCTGCAGGAAGGGGGAACACCATATATTTT

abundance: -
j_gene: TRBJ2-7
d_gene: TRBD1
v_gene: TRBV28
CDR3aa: CASSPGTGAAYEQYF
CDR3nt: TGTGCCAGCAGTCCCGGGACAGGGGCGGCCTACGAGCAGTACTTC

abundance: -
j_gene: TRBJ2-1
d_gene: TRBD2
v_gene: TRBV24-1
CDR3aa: CATSDRKGLAGHNEQFF
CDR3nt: TGTGCCACCAGTGATAGAAAGGGACTAGCGGGACACAATGAGCAGTTCTTC

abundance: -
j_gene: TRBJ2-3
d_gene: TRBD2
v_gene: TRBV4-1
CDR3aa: CASSPLTSGEGTDTQYF
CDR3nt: TGCGCCAGCAGTCCGCTAACTAGCGGGGAGGGGACAGATACGCAGTATTTT

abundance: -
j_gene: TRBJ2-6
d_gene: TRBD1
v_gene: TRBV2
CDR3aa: CAGGQGGAGANVLTF
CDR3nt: TGTGCCGGCGGACAGGGGGGCGCTGGGGCCAACGTCCTGACTTTC

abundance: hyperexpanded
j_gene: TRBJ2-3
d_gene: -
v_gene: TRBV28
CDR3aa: CASSLLGRTITDTQYF
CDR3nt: TGTGCCAGCAGTTTATTGGGACGCACCATCACAGATACGCAGTATTTT

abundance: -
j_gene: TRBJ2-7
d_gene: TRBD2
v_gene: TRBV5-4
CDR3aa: CASSPGGSILSYEQYF
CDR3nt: TGTGCCAGCAGCCCCGGGGGGAGTATTCTATCCTACGAGCAGTACTTC

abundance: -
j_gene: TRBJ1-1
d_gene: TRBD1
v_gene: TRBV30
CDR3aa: CAWRGQGDTEAFF
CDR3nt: TGTGCCTGGAGGGGACAGGGGGACACTGAAGCTTTCTTT

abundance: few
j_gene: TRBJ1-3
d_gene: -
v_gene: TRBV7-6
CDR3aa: CASSLRAESGNTIYF
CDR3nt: TGTGCCAGCAGCTTAAGGGCTGAGTCTGGAAACACCATATATTTT

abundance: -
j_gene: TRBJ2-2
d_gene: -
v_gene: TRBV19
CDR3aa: CASSIDSRVFGELFF
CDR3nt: TGTGCCAGTAGTATAGATTCGAGGGTCTTCGGGGAGCTGTTTTTT

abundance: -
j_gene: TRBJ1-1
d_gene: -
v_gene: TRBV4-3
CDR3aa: CASSQRVLGAGKTEAFF
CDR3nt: TGCGCCAGCAGCCAGAGGGTCCTTGGGGCGGGGAAGACTGAAGCTTTCTTT

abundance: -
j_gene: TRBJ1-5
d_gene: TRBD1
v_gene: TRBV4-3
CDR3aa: CASSPPGTGGANSNQPQHF
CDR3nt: TGCGCCAGCAGCCCCCCCGGGACAGGGGGCGCAAATAGCAATCAGCCCCAGCATTTT

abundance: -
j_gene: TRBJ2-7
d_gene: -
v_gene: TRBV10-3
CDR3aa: CATGGYEQYF
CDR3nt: TGTGCCACCGGTGGCTACGAGCAGTACTTC

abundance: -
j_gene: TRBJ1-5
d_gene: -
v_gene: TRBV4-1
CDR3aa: CASSQGIVGQPQHF
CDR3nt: TGCGCCAGCAGCCAAGGGATTGTGGGGCAGCCCCAGCATTTT

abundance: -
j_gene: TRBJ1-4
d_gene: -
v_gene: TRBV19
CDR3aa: CASSLGTGTKNEKLFF
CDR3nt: TGTGCCAGTAGCCTAGGGACCGGGACAAAAAATGAAAAACTGTTTTTT

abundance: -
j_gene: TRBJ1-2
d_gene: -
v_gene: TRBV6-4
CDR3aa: CASSSQPQARYGYTF
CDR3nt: TGTGCCAGCAGTAGCCAGCCGCAGGCTAGGTATGGCTACACCTTC

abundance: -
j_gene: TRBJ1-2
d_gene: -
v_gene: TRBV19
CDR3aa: CASSIATGSLNYGYTF
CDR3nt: TGTGCCAGTAGTATAGCCACAGGGAGCCTTAACTATGGCTACACCTTC

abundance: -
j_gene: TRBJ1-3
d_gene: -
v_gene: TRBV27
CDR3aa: CASSSLGLSSGNTIYF
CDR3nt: TGTGCCAGCAGTTCCCTCGGACTCTCCTCTGGAAACACCATATATTTT

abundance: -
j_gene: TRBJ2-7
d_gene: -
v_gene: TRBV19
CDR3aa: CASRIPHRVPPYEQYF
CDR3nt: TGTGCCAGTCGTATACCTCACAGGGTCCCTCCCTACGAGCAGTACTTC

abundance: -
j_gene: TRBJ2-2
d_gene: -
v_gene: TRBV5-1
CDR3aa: CASSSPRGGQGSTGELFF
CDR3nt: TGCGCCAGCAGCTCACCTCGGGGGGGACAGGGCAGCACCGGGGAGCTGTTTTTT

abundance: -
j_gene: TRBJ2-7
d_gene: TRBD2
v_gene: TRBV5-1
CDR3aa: CASSPGLGVYEQYF
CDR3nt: TGCGCCAGCAGCCCGGGACTAGGGGTCTACGAGCAGTACTTC

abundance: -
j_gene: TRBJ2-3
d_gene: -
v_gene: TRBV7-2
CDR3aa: CASSSPTINTQYF
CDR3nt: TGTGCCAGCAGCTCACCAACCATAAATACGCAGTATTTT

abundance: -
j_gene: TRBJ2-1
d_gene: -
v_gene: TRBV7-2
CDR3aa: CASSFRQVSYNEQFF
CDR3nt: TGTGCCAGCAGCTTTCGACAGGTTTCCTACAATGAGCAGTTCTTC

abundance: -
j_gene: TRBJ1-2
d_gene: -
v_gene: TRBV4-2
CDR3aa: CASSQERAGNYGYTF
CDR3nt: TGTGCCAGCAGCCAAGAGCGGGCAGGAAACTATGGCTACACCTTC

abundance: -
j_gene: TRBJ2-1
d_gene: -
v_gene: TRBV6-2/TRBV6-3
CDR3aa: CASSYRSYNEQFF
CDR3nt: TGTGCCAGCAGTTACCGCTCCTACAATGAGCAGTTCTTC

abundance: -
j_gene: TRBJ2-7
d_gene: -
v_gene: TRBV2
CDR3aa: CASKDVSSYEQYF
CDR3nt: TGTGCCAGCAAGGACGTTAGCTCCTACGAGCAGTACTTC

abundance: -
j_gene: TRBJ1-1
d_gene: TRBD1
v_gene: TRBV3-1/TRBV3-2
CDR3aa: CASRGGRSFWTEAFF
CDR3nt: TGTGCCAGCAGAGGGGGCCGATCTTTTTGGACTGAAGCTTTCTTT

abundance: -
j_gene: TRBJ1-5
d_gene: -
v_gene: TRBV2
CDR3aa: CASSENYNQPQHF
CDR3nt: TGTGCCAGCAGTGAGAACTACAATCAGCCCCAGCATTTT

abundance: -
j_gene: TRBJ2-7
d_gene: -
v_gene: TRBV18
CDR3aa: CASSLQGTNEQYF
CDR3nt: TGTGCCAGCTCATTACAGGGTACCAACGAGCAGTACTTC

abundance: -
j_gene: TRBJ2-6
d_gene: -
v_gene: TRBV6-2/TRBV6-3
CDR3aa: CASSYSVGLGAWGANVLTF
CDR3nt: TGTGCCAGCAGTTACTCCGTCGGACTGGGGGCGTGGGGGGCCAACGTCCTGACTTTC

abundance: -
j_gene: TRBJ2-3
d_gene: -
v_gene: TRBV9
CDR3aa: CASSSPYGTLSTDTQYF
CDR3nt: TGTGCCAGCAGCAGCCCTTATGGGACTCTGAGCACAGATACGCAGTATTTT

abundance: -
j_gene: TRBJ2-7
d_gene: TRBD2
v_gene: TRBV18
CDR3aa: CASSLSGTITYEQYF
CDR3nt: TGTGCCAGCTCACTCTCCGGGACTATCACCTACGAGCAGTACTTC

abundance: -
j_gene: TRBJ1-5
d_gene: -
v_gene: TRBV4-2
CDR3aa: CASSQGRRHVGRSHQPQHF
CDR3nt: TGTGCCAGCAGCCAAGGTCGCCGGCACGTTGGACGGTCGCATCAGCCCCAGCATTTT

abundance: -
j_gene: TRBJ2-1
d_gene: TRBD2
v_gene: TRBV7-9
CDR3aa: CASSLLAGRSNEQFF
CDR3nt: TGTGCCAGCAGCTTATTAGCGGGTCGGAGCAATGAGCAGTTCTTC

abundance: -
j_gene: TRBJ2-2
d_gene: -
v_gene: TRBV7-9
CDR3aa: CASSQRVADNTGELFF
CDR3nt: TGTGCCAGCAGCCAAAGAGTAGCAGATAACACCGGGGAGCTGTTTTTT

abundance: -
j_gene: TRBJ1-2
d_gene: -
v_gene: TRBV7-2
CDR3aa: CASSLVSGIANYGYTF
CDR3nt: TGTGCCAGCAGCTTAGTGTCAGGAATAGCTAACTATGGCTACACCTTC

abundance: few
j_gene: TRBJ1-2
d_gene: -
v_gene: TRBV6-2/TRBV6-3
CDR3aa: CASRPIGGYTF
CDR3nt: TGTGCCAGCAGGCCTATCGGTGGCTACACCTTC

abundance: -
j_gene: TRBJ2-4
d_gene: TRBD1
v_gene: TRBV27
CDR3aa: CASRGTGAKRAKNIQYF
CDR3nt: TGTGCCAGCAGGGGGACAGGGGCCAAACGAGCCAAAAACATTCAGTACTTC

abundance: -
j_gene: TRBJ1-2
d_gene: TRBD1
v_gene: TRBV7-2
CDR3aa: CASSSGTGNYGYTF
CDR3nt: TGTGCCAGCAGCTCCGGGACAGGGAACTATGGCTACACCTTC

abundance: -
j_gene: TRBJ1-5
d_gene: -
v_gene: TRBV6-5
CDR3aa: CASSLVSNQPQHF
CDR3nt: TGTGCCAGCAGTTTGGTCAGCAATCAGCCCCAGCATTTT

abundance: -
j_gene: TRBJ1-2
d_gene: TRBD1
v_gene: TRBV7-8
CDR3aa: CASSLGGGGNYGYTF
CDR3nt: TGTGCCAGCAGCTTAGGAGGAGGGGGCAACTATGGCTACACCTTC

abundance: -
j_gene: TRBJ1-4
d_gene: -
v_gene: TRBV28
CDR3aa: CASSSANEKLFF
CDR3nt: TGTGCCAGCAGCTCCGCTAATGAAAAACTGTTTTTT

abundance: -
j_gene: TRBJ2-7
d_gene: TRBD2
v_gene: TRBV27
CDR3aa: CASSPSRGGLAGVGDEQYF
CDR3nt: TGTGCCAGCAGTCCATCCCGGGGAGGACTAGCGGGAGTTGGGGACGAGCAGTACTTC

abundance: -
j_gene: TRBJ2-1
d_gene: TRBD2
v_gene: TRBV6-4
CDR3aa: CASSPGLAGGNEQFF
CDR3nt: TGTGCCAGCAGTCCCGGACTAGCGGGGGGCAATGAGCAGTTCTTC

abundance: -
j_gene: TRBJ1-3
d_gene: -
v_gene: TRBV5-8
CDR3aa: CASSLSKASGNTIYF
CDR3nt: TGTGCCAGCAGCTTGTCCAAGGCCTCTGGAAACACCATATATTTT

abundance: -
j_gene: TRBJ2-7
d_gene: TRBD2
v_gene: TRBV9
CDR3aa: CANSAAGGAAFYEQYF
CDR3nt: TGTGCCAACAGCGCGGCGGGAGGGGCGGCATTCTACGAGCAGTACTTC